The entry below gives a single T cell receptor delta chain sequence along with its context. Compared with the rest of its sample, this clone is large (0.1 to 1%). Its target antigen remains unknown. No quality values exist for individual bases; no much larger clone is one base distant. The germline V end is reduced by 0 bases and the J end by 0 bases; junction bases left unmatched: 19. Based on the germline V gene, the CDR1 and CDR2 sequences are TSWWSYY and QGS. The CDR3, cysteine through phenylalanine, is 21 amino acids long. Only the CDR3 region is kept as DNA, spanning 63 bases read in frame from base 1. The data were obtained in a study of fetal and pediatric gammadelta thymocytes (dated by TCRdb to between 2021 and 2023). Regarding the complete study: The bulk gammadelta thymocyte repertoires, which combined previously published data with newly generated, unpublished data, were used to reinforce a single-cell study of gammadelta thymocyte development. Previously published data (refs 27,28) and unpublished data were combined in the bulk gammadelta thymocyte repertoires. To increase subject numbers and strengthen the CDR3 publicity analysis, bulk TCR repertoire data were added. A total of approximately 10 subjects, comprising 3 fetal thymus donors and 7 pediatric thymus donors, were covered by the bulk gammadelta thymocyte repertoire set.

Thymocytes were stained with Zombie NIR viability dye and antibodies against CD3 (UCHT1), TCRgammadelta (11F2), TCRVgamma9 (IMMU360) and TCRVdelta2 (IMMU389). TRD and TRG CDR3 repertoires were generated in bulk, separately, from sorted Vgamma9Vdelta2 and nonVgamma9Vdelta2 gammadelta thymocytes obtained from human fetal and pediatric thymuses. In Belgium, pediatric thymus tissue was obtained from children undergoing cardiac surgery. The pediatric thymus donors included in the study ranged in age from about 1 to 11 years. Thymic cell suspensions from fetal and post-natal thymuses were prepared as previously described. NonVgamma9Vdelta2 thymocytes were sorted as CD3+ gammadeltaTCR+ cells lacking the Vgamma9+Vdelta2+ phenotype. A FACS Aria III cell sorter (BD Biosciences) was used for cell sorting. Instrument on record: Illumina MiSeq. The original pipeline was this. For publicity analysis, the Vgamma9Vdelta2 and nonVgamma9Vdelta2 bulk CDR3 files were merged for each subject into one combined repertoire per subject. CDR3 publicity was scored from 0 to 19 by checking each amino acid sequence across 9 single-cell datasets and 9 to 10 bulk repertoires, using base R and dplyr. TCRdb called clones afresh from the public reads with CATT; identical DNA rows were later merged. These V and J calls rely on TCRdb rather than the paper's analysis. Counted in this sample were approximately 1,200 delta-chain clones; 36% of them appeared once. The leading ten clones occupy less than 7.5% of the sample.

Overall results and qualifications from the work: Compared with post-natal repertoires, fetal gammadelta thymocyte repertoires had previously been reported to be enriched for TRDV2, TRGV8 and TRGV9 usage, low N additions and public CDR3s.

The TCR originated in a child who underwent cardiac surgery and was recorded as healthy. The chain is made from TRDV1 and TRDJ1; 7 bases in the junction line up with TRDD3. Sequences were obtained from non-Vgamma9Vdelta2 gamma-delta T cells from the thymus. In the paper's terms, the cell subset or site label means: CD3+gammadeltaTCR+ thymocytes not co-expressing Vgamma9 and Vdelta2. At the DNA level, the sequence is TGTGCTCTTGGGGAACTACCAATACAGACGGCTATCGGGGGATACACCGATAAACTCATCTTT. Its product reads: CALGELPIQTAIGGYTDKLIF.